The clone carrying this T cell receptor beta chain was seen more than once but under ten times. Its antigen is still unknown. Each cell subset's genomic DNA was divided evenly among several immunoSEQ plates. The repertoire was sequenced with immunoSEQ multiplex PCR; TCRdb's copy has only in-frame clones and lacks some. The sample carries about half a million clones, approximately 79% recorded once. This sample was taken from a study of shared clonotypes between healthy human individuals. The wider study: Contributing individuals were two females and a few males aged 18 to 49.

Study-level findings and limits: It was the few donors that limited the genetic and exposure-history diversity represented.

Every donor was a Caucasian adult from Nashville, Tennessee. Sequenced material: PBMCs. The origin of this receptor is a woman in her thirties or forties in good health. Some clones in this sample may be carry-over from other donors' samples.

CDR3 amino acids: CASSFGSGGQQYF. The CDR3 coding sequence is TGTGCCAGCAGCTTCGGCAGCGGGGGACAGCAGTATTTT. The rearrangement links TRBV11-3 to TRBJ2-3, with TRBD2 matching over 8 bases. The J segment lost 11 bases and the V segment lost 3 bases, leaving 7 bases of the junction unmatched. There are 13 residues in the CDR3. CDR1 is SGHNT and CDR2 is YENEEA in the germline V gene.